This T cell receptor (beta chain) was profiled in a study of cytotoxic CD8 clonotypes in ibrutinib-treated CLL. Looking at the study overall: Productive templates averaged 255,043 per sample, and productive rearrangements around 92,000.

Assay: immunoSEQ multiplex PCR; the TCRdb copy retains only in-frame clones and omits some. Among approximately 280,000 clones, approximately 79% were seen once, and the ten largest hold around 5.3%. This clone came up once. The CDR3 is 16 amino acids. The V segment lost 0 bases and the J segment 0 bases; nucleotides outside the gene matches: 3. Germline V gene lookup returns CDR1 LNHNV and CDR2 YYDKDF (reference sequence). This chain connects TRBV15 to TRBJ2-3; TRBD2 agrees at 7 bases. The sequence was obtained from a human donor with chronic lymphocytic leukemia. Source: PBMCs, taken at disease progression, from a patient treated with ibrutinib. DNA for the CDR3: TGTGCCACCAGCAGAGATGGGGGAGGGAGCACAGATACGCAGTATTTT. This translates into CATSRDGGGSTDTQYF.